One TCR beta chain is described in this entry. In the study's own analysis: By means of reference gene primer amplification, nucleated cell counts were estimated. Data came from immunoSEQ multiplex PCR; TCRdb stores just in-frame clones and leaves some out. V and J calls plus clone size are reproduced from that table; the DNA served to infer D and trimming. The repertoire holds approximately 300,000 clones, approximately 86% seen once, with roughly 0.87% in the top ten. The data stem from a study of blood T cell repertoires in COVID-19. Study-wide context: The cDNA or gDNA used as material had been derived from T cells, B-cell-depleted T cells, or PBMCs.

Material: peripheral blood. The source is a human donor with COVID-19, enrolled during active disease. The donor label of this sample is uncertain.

The CDR3 sequence: CASSLDRWGSPLHF. CDR3 nucleotides: TGTGCCAGCAGCTTGGACAGATGGGGATCACCCCTCCACTTT. This chain uses TRBV7-8 with TRBJ1-6; TRBD1 might be the D (6 bases). Looked up from germline, CDR1 is SGHVS and CDR2 is FQNEAQ. CDR3 size: 14 residues. The germline V and J ends were trimmed by 3 bases and 10 bases, with 13 bases remaining between them.